The clone carrying this T cell receptor (beta chain) has only one observation. The sample is drawn from a study of blood T cell repertoires in COVID-19. Overall study: The samples span acute and convalescent COVID-19 from the United States, Italy and Spain. T cells, B-cell-depleted T cells, or PBMCs supplied cDNA or gDNA.

Per the original methods: Using reference gene primer amplification, nucleated cell counts were estimated. The data were produced by immunoSEQ multiplex PCR, yet TCRdb's version contains in-frame clones alone and is incomplete. V and J calls and clone size are given by that table; D and trimming were obtained from the DNA. Here the sample spans some 340,000 clones, 85% being singletons. Germline CDR1 is KGHSH and CDR2 is LQKENI. The CDR3 has 14 residues. V was cut by 2 bases and J by 3 bases, with 10 bases left in between. Sequencing was carried out using peripheral blood. The clonotype comes from a woman between 18 and 29 years old with acute or convalescent COVID-19. The chain employs TRBV18 and TRBJ1-1; D ambiguous. Here the CDR3 DNA reads TGTGCCAGCTCACCAGTTATCGGGGACACTGAAGCTTTCTTT. Translation: CASSPVIGDTEAFF.